The next 11 T cell receptor beta chains were all read from a single sample in a study of blood T cells in healthy people across ages. A second PCR, run for about 6 to 11 cycles, used a sample-barcoded 5' primer plus a J-beta primer mix. TCRdb redid the calling of the 5' RACE reads with MiXCR, one entry per CDR3 protein. Of roughly 680,000 distinct CDR3 sequences in the sample, approximately 50% were seen once. The sequenced material came from blood. The receptors were sampled from a woman aged 60-75 years in good health.

This clonotype has at least ten counts. The chain recombines TRBV5-6 with TRBJ1-1, with 8 bases identical to TRBD1. This CDR3 is built from 14 residues. V was pared by 4 bases and J by 8 bases, with 10 bases of the junction left unmatched. Germline lookup yields CDR1 SGHDT and CDR2 YYEEEE. The CDR3, as DNA: TGTGCCAGCAGCCCACTGACAGGGGCAGGGGAAGCTTTCTTT. Protein sequence: CASSPLTGAGEAFF.

V is TRBV29-1 and J is TRBJ2-1; D possibly uses TRBD1 or TRBD2 (5 bases each). CDR3 size: 14 residues. Germline V gives CDR1 SQVTM, CDR2 ANQGSEA. Trimming stripped 6 bases from V and 1 base from J, with 13 bases between. CDR3 region: CSVLGWGSYNEQFF. Written as DNA, the CDR3 is TGCAGCGTCCTCGGATGGGGGTCCTACAATGAGCAGTTCTTC.

The V gene is TRBV6-2 or TRBV6-3, the J gene TRBJ1-2, with TRBD1 identical over 8 bases. J gave up 8 bases and V 8 bases, and 16 bases lay outside the gene matches. The germline CDR1 and CDR2 sequences are MNHEY and SVGEGT. The CDR3 sequence is 15 residues long. The DNA of the CDR3 is TGTGCCAGCTCCCTCCCTCCCCAGGGGGCAGGCGGCTACACCTTC. Its translation is CASSLPPQGAGGYTF.

This clonotype was found a few times. The chain has TRBV29-1 and TRBJ2-4; TRBD2 matches 7 bases. Germline values: CDR1 SQVTM, CDR2 ANQGSEA. Unmatched junction bases numbered 2, after V lost 3 bases and J lost 3 bases. This CDR3 has 13 amino acids. The CDR3 spells CSVEGGDKNIQYF. Written as DNA, the CDR3 is TGCAGCGTTGAGGGAGGGGACAAAAACATTCAGTACTTC.

The V and J genes are TRBV7-2 and TRBJ2-1; 10 nucleotides match TRBD2. The closer fit of TRBJ2-7 to the DNA end suggests the J call may be wrong. The CDR3 length is 20 residues. Germline values: CDR1 SGHTA, CDR2 FQGNSA. CDR3 region: CASSPRPSGSTFSSYNEQYF. CDR3 DNA: TGTGCCAGCAGCCCTCGCCCTAGCGGGAGCACTTTCAGCTCCTACAATGAGCAGTACTTC.

This rearrangement joins TRBV3-1 to TRBJ1-1, with a possible D match to TRBD1 (6 bases). Trimming took 0 bases from V and 1 from J, leaving 9 bases between them. Per the germline V gene, CDR1 is LGHDT and CDR2 is YNNKEL (reference sequence). The CDR3 is made up of 15 amino acids. The CDR3, as DNA: TGTGCCAGCAGCCAAGAGGGGGGGCCGAACACTGAAGCTTTCTTT. Protein product: CASSQEGGPNTEAFF.

On this clonotype: The junction shows a germline mismatch at one end, possibly a read error. V usage is TRBV7-2 and J usage is TRBJ2-5, with D possibly called TRBD1 or TRBD2 (5 bases each). The length of the CDR3 is 14 residues. The germline V gene has CDR1 SGHTA and CDR2 FQGNSA. The CDR3 sequence: CVSSRDASQETQYF. DNA for the CDR3: TGTGTCAGCAGCCGGGACGCCTCCCAAGAGACCCAGTACTTC. Combining the CDR3 with reference TRBV7-2 and TRBJ2-5 gives the whole variable domain GAGVSQSPSNKVTEKGKDVELRCDPISGHTALYWYRQSLGQGLEFLIYFQGNSAPDKSGLPSDRFSAERTGGSVSTLTIQRTQQEDSAVYLCVSSRDASQETQYFGPGTRLLVL.

This rearrangement joins TRBV11-1 to TRBJ2-1; no clear D. The CDR3 loop spans 15 amino acids. The V and J ends lost 5 bases and 2 bases respectively, with 13 bases between them. Germline-derived CDR1 and CDR2 are SGHAT and FQDESV (reference sequence). The CDR3 loop reads CASSISFSTYNEQFF. The CDR3 nucleotides read TGTGCCAGCAGCATATCATTTAGTACCTACAATGAGCAGTTCTTC.

This clonotype has just one count. The chain carries TRBV24-1 and TRBJ2-1, with 11 nucleotides matching TRBD2. CDR1 is KGHDR, CDR2 SFDVKD, per germline. The CDR3 totals 21 residues. The junction had 18 bases not matched to a gene; V was cut back by 6 bases and J by 0 bases. In DNA form, the CDR3 reads TGTGCCACCAGTCCCGGTAGCGGGAGGGGTTGGGGCAAGAGCTCCTACAATGAGCAGTTCTTC. This sequence encodes CATSPGSGRGWGKSSYNEQFF.

In this sample, this clonotype turned up many times. The CDR3 region is CASSVSGQGLQETQYF. CDR3 DNA: TGTGCCAGCAGCGTATCGGGACAGGGTCTTCAAGAGACCCAGTACTTC. V is TRBV9 and J is TRBJ2-5, with TRBD1 matching over 9 bases. CDR1 and CDR2 from the germline V gene are SGDLS and YYNGEE. Trimming took 1 base from V and 2 from J; bases not matched to a gene: 6. The CDR3 sequence is 16 residues long.

J is TRBJ2-1 and V is TRBV20-1; 7 bases align to TRBD2. The junction had 15 bases not matched to a gene; V was cut back by 6 bases and J by 10 bases. Looked up from germline, CDR1 is DFQATT and CDR2 is SNEGSKA (reference sequence). The length of the CDR3 is 14 residues. The CDR3 nucleotides are TGCAGTGCAAAAATAGCGGGCGGGTGGGGGGAGCAGTTCTTC. It encodes CSAKIAGGWGEQFF.